These 2 T cell receptor beta chains were sequenced from one sample in a study of cytomegalovirus exposure and HLA in healthy donors. The study ran its PCR with 60 Vbeta and 13 Jbeta primers. Profiling relied on immunoSEQ multiplex PCR, and the TCRdb table lists in-frame clones only, not all of them. This table holds about 130,000 clones, roughly 74% found once. The sequenced sample was PBMCs. All receptors derive from a woman in her 50s in good health and CMV-seropositive.

V usage is TRBV7-8 and J usage is TRBJ2-2; the match to TRBD2 covers 10 bases. V shed 1 base and J 5 bases; nucleotides not matched to a gene: 4. This CDR3 comprises 16 residues. Germline V gene sequence: CDR1 SGHVS, CDR2 FQNEAQ. As DNA, the CDR3 is TGTGCCAGCAGCTTAGGCGCTAGCGGGGGTACCGGGGAGCTGTTTTTT. Residues: CASSLGASGGTGELFF.

The rearrangement uses TRBV10-3 and TRBJ2-2; D is undetermined. Trimming took 4 bases from V and 9 from J, leaving 9 bases between them. CDR1 is ENHRY, CDR2 SYGVKD, per germline. There are 12 residues in the CDR3. The CDR3 spells CAISAGDRELFF. The CDR3 region has the DNA TGTGCCATCAGTGCTGGAGACCGGGAGCTGTTTTTT.